The clone carrying this TCR beta chain was counted once. Its matching antigen is unknown. Cells designated naive CD8 were CD45RO-negative and were positively selected for CCR7, with terminally differentiated effector memory CD45RA+ cells excluded. The sample belongs to a study of shared clonotypes between healthy human individuals. The study's findings and limits: Sampling was confined to blood; repertoires within tissues likely differ. Among non-shared clonotypes, generation probabilities were lower than among those shared by all four donors.

Per the original data handling: ImmunoSEQ yielded junction-only sequences lacking quality scores, so filtering differed. TCRdb's copy holds only in-frame clones and misses some; the assay was immunoSEQ multiplex PCR. The DNA gave D and trimming, while V, J and clone size come from that table. The data show about 1,900,000 clones, with over 85% seen just once and approximately 1.2% held by the top ten. V was cut by 8 bases and J by 6 bases, with 9 bases left in between. This CDR3 has 10 amino acids. CDR1 is SQVTM and CDR2 is ANQGSEA in the germline V gene. Sequenced: naive CD8+ T cells sorted from blood. This TCR came from a man younger than 35 in good health. The rearrangement links TRBV29-1 to TRBJ2-3, with D unresolved. The CDR3 DNA sequence: TGCAGCCTCTCATGGGATACGCAGTATTTT. This sequence encodes CSLSWDTQYF.